Sequencing of this TCR beta chain was carried out in a study of PD-1 blockade in classical Hodgkin lymphoma. Per germline, CDR1 SGHTA and CDR2 FQGNSA. This CDR3 spans 13 amino acids. V dropped 2 bases and J dropped 4 bases, with 8 bases sitting between them. Time point of the sample: cycle 4 day 1 (C4D1), after six to seven weeks of nivolumab. Every patient had relapsed following autologous stem cell transplantation, and cohorts differed in brentuximab vedotin exposure. Sequencing was performed with immunoSEQ multiplex PCR; in TCRdb, only in-frame clones are kept and a portion is missing. The repertoire has about 24,000 clones, approximately 68% of them found once; the top ten carry approximately 30%.

The chain combines TRBV7-2 with TRBJ2-5; D is unresolved. The TCR sequence derives from a human donor with classical Hodgkin lymphoma. This sample comprised peripheral blood mononuclear cells (PBMCs), obtained before the fourth cycle of nivolumab. CDR3 sequence reads: CASSLWPGETQYF. CDR3 coding DNA: TGTGCCAGCAGCTTATGGCCCGGAGAGACCCAGTACTTC.